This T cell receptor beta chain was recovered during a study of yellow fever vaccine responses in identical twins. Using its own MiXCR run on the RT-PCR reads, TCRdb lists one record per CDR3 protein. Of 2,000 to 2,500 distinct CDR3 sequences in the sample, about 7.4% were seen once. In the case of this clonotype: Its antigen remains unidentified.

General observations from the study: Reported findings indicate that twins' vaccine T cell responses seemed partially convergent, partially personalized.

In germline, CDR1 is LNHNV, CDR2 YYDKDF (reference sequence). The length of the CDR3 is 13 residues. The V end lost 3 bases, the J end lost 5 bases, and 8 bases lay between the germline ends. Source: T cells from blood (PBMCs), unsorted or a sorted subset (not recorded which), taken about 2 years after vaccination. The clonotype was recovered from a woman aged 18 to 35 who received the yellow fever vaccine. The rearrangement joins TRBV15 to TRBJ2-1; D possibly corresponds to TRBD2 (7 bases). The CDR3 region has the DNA TGTGCCACCAGCAGGGGGGGGCACAATGAGCAGTTCTTC. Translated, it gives CATSRGGHNEQFF.